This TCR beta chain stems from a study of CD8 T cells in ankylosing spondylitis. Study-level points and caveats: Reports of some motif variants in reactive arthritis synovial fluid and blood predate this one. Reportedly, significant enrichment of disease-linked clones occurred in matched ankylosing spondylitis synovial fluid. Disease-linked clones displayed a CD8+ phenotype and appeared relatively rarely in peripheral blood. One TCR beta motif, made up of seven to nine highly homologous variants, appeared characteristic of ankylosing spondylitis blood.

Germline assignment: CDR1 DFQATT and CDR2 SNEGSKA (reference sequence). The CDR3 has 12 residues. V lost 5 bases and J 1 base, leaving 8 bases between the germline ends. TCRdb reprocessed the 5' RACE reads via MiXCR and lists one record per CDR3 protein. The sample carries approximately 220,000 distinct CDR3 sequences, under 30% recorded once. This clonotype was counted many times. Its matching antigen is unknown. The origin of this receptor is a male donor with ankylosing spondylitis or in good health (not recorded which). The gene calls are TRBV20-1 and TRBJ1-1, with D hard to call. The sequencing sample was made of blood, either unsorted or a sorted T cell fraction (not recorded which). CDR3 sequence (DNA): TGCAGTGCTCCTCGCACGAACACTGAAGCTTTCTTT. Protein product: CSAPRTNTEAFF.